The next 8 T cell receptor beta chains were all read from a single sample in a study of blood T cell repertoires in COVID-19. Using immunoSEQ multiplex PCR, the repertoire was profiled, and TCRdb retains in-frame clones only, with some absent. This sample has approximately 180,000 clones; 80% to 90% occur once, and the top ten carry 11%. The sequenced material came from peripheral blood. Every receptor here comes from a human donor with active or convalescent COVID-19. The donor label of this sample is uncertain.

This chain connects TRBV28 to TRBJ1-1, with D perhaps TRBD1 (6 bases). V gave up 6 bases and J gave up 0 bases, with 14 bases separating them. There are 15 residues in the CDR3. Germline V gives CDR1 MDHEN, CDR2 SYDVKM. CDR3 sequence: CASRGPDSVNTEAFF. CDR3 coding DNA: TGTGCCAGCAGAGGGCCGGACAGTGTGAACACTGAAGCTTTCTTT.

This clone was recorded many times. The chain has TRBV14 and TRBJ1-1; 9 bases are a match to TRBD1. Germline V gives CDR1 SGHDN, CDR2 FVKESK. J was trimmed by 2 bases and V by 2 bases; bases with no gene match: 3. The length of the CDR3 is 15 residues. DNA of the CDR3: TGTGCCAGCAGCCAATGGACAGGGGAAAACACTGAAGCTTTCTTT. It codes for CASSQWTGENTEAFF.

The CDR3 here is CASGSRVQETQYF. The CDR3 DNA follows: TGCGCCAGCGGGTCTCGGGTCCAAGAGACCCAGTACTTC. This chain connects TRBV5-1 to TRBJ2-5; no reliable D call. The germline V gene has CDR1 SGHRS and CDR2 YFSETQ. Trimming removed 7 bases from V and 1 base from J, with 11 bases in between. The length of the CDR3 is 13 residues.

The chain joins TRBV11-1 to TRBJ1-1, with D maybe TRBD1 (5 bases). This CDR3 has 15 amino acids. The V end was cut by 5 bases, the J end by 1 base, with 14 bases between. Germline V CDR1 and CDR2: SGHAT, FQDESV (reference sequence). In nucleotides, the CDR3 is TGTGCCAGCAGCCTAAGGAGGGGCAAGAACACTGAAGCTTTCTTT. Protein: CASSLRRGKNTEAFF.

V gene TRBV6-5 combines with J gene TRBJ2-6, with no clear D. The CDR3 consists of 15 residues. V was clipped by 7 bases and J by 2 bases, with 12 bases between them. Germline-derived CDR1 and CDR2 are MNHEY and SVGAGI. DNA of the CDR3: TGTGCCAGCACCTTCCGGTCAACTGGGGCCAACGTCCTGACTTTC. Translating gives CASTFRSTGANVLTF.

The CDR3, as DNA: TGTGCCAGCAGACGGGGACAGCTTTATGGCTACACCTTC. Its protein product is CASRRGQLYGYTF. This chain connects TRBV25-1 to TRBJ1-2; 7 bases agree with TRBD1. The CDR3 runs 13 residues. J gave up 5 bases and V 6 bases, and 6 bases lay outside the gene matches. The germline V gene encodes CDR1 MGHDK and CDR2 SYGVNS.

J is TRBJ1-1 and V is TRBV7-8; TRBD1 might be the D (5 bases). The germline V and J ends were trimmed by 3 bases and 6 bases, with 14 bases remaining between them. The CDR3 loop spans 14 amino acids. Germline loops: CDR1 SGHVS, CDR2 FQNEAQ. Here the CDR3 reads CASSFGGLGAEAFF. In nucleotides, the CDR3 is TGTGCCAGCAGCTTCGGGGGGTTGGGGGCTGAAGCTTTCTTT.

CDR3 nucleotides: TGTGCCAGCAGCCGAGCGGGGGGGCTGGATACGCAGTATTTT. Its protein product is CASSRAGGLDTQYF. J is TRBJ2-3 and V is TRBV6-5, with TRBD2 identical over 10 bases. The CDR3 has 14 amino acids. Germline lookup yields CDR1 MNHEY and CDR2 SVGAGI. Trimming took 6 bases from V and 6 from J; bases not matched to a gene: 6.